Following are 5 T cell receptor beta chains from one sample sequenced in a study of post-analysis software for immune sequencing data. General observations from the study: There were five or six TRBV segments more frequent in patients than controls, and TRBV5-6, TRBV5-1 and TRBV20-1 were among them.

The TCR beta cDNA libraries contained unique molecular identifiers. A single record per CDR3 protein comes from TCRdb applying MiXCR to the PCR reads. Of more than 500,000 distinct CDR3 sequences in the sample, around a third are singletons; the top ten hold 6%. Their antigens are not known. Sequencing was carried out using blood. These receptors all come from a girl aged 2-17 years with multiple sclerosis.

A few counts support this clonotype. V is TRBV7-3 and J is TRBJ2-7; D remains unclear. The end of the DNA is better explained by TRBJ2-5, so the J call may be wrong. In germline, CDR1 is SGHTA, CDR2 FQGTGA. This CDR3 is built from 13 residues. The CDR3 nucleotides read TGTGCCAGCAGCTTATCCCTCAGGGAGACCCAGTACTTC. Translating it yields CASSLSLRETQYF.

V gene TRBV28 combines with J gene TRBJ2-5, with 9 bases aligning to TRBD2. The germline gives CDR1 MDHEN, CDR2 SYDVKM. The CDR3 consists of 15 residues. After removal of 0 bases from V and 5 bases from J, the junction contained 4 bases not matched to a gene. The CDR3 DNA sequence: TGTGCCAGCAGTTTATGGCGGGGGGGGTCGGAGACCCAGTACTTC. As protein: CASSLWRGGSETQYF.

This clonotype turned up a few times. This chain joins TRBV5-1 and TRBJ2-5, with a weak D call TRBD1 (6 bases). Trimming took 3 bases from V and 11 from J, leaving 11 bases between them. The CDR3 is 11 residues long. CDR1 and CDR2 from the germline V gene are SGHRS and YFSETQ. CDR3 sequence reads: CASSSGDMQYF. As DNA, the CDR3 is TGCGCCAGCAGCTCAGGGGACATGCAGTACTTC.

Turning to this clonotype: Germline and junction disagree at one end, which may indicate a read error. CDR3: CAGSLDGRGRSTDTQYF. CDR3 DNA: TGTGCCGGCAGCTTAGATGGTCGGGGCCGAAGCACAGATACGCAGTATTTT. The chain couples TRBV7-9 to TRBJ2-3; D may correspond to TRBD1 or TRBD2 (5 bases each). Per the germline V gene, CDR1 is SEHNR and CDR2 is FQNEAQ (reference sequence). The CDR3 is 17 residues long.

This clonotype was counted between two and nine times. The chain is built from TRBV9 and TRBJ1-1; no firm D call. From germline, CDR1 is SGDLS and CDR2 YYNGEE. This CDR3 has 15 residues. V was trimmed by 0 bases and J by 0 bases, leaving 9 bases between them. CDR3 sequence: CASSVGGGLNTEAFF. The CDR3 DNA is TGTGCCAGCAGCGTAGGCGGAGGGCTGAACACTGAAGCTTTCTTT.